These 7 T cell receptor beta chains were sequenced from one sample in a study of CD8 T cell repertoires and HIV-1 epitope variants. Measured with immunoSEQ multiplex PCR; TCRdb has only the in-frame clones, and not every one. Among about 90,000 clones, 60% to 80% were seen once, and the ten largest hold roughly 25%. The material sequenced was uncultured baseline CD8+ T cells from peripheral blood mononuclear cells (PBMCs). These receptor sequences come from a male donor with HIV.

CDR3 DNA: TGTGCCAGCAGTCAGACTAGCGGGAGAATCTACGAGCAGTACTTC. Amino acid sequence: CASSQTSGRIYEQYF. The rearrangement uses TRBV6-5 and TRBJ2-7; 12 bases line up with TRBD2. V dropped 5 bases and J dropped 3; count of bases not matched to a gene: 5. Germline values: CDR1 MNHEY, CDR2 SVGAGI. The CDR3 has 15 amino acids.

This clone was observed a handful of times. This chain uses TRBV5-1 with TRBJ2-2; no reliable D call. Deletions cut 2 bases from V and 4 bases from J, with 12 bases between. CDR1 is SGHRS and CDR2 is YFSETQ in the germline V gene. The CDR3 spans 15 residues. The CDR3 DNA reads as TGCGCCAGCAGCTTTTCGCCACTGGGCACCGGGGAGCTGTTTTTT. Protein: CASSFSPLGTGELFF.

For this clone: A read error may produce the germline difference seen at one junction end. This chain joins TRBV6-1 and TRBJ2-7; TRBD1 aligns across 9 bases. The germline V gene has CDR1 MNHNS and CDR2 SASEGT. The CDR3 runs to 13 residues. The DNA of the CDR3 is TGTGCCAGCAGTATCCAGACAGGGGGTACAGCCGACTTC. Its translation is CASSIQTGGTADF.

This sequence joins TRBV2 and TRBJ2-1; tentatively, D is TRBD1 (6 bases). The CDR3 loop spans 13 amino acids. Deletions cut 6 bases from V and 8 bases from J, with 14 bases between. Germline assignment: CDR1 SNHLY and CDR2 FYNNEI. DNA for the CDR3: TGTGCCAGCAGCGTGTACCAGGGGTATGAGCAGTTCTTC. It encodes CASSVYQGYEQFF.

V usage is TRBV5-6 and J usage is TRBJ2-7; 7 positions agree with TRBD1. The CDR3 runs to 14 residues. V was clipped by 7 bases and J by 3 bases; unmatched bases: 10. CDR1 and CDR2 from the germline V gene are SGHDT and YYEEEE. The CDR3 protein is CASAIQGVYYEQYF. The CDR3 nucleotides read TGTGCCAGCGCAATCCAGGGGGTTTACTACGAGCAGTACTTC.

The chain employs TRBV4-3 and TRBJ1-1; the D gene is possibly TRBD1 (5 bases). The CDR3 totals 15 residues. V lost 0 bases and J 0 bases, leaving 8 bases between the germline ends. The germline V gene encodes CDR1 LGHNA and CDR2 YSLEER. Written as DNA, the CDR3 is TGCGCCAGCAGCCAAGAACTGGGACTGAACACTGAAGCTTTCTTT. Its translation: CASSQELGLNTEAFF.

This sequence joins TRBV7-7 and TRBJ1-6, with 8 bases identical to TRBD1. Germline-derived CDR1 and CDR2 are SSHAT and FNYEAQ (reference sequence). With V trimmed by 4 bases and J by 6 bases, 2 bases remained unmatched. There are 14 residues in the CDR3. DNA for the CDR3: TGTGCCAGCAGCTCAGGACAGGGTAATTCACCCCTCCACTTT. Amino acid sequence: CASSSGQGNSPLHF.